In this sample, the clone carrying this T cell receptor (beta chain) turned up once. The data belong to a study of cytomegalovirus exposure and HLA in healthy donors. PCR was performed using 60 Vbeta and 13 Jbeta primers. Assay: immunoSEQ multiplex PCR; the TCRdb copy retains only in-frame clones and omits some. The sample records 150,000 to 200,000 clones, about 80% being singletons. Material: PBMCs. The receptor comes from a female donor in good health and CMV-seronegative.

The CDR3 coding sequence is TGTGCCAGTAGTATACGGGCCAGGGTCCAGACCCAGTACTTC. This gives the protein CASSIRARVQTQYF. The chain combines TRBV19 with TRBJ2-5; possibly TRBD1 for D (5 bases). Germline values: CDR1 LNHDA, CDR2 SQIVND (reference sequence). Between the trimmed V and J ends, which lost 2 bases and 6 bases, there was a span of 13 bases. The CDR3 spans 14 residues. Together with reference TRBV19 and TRBJ2-5, the CDR3 gives the full variable domain: DGGITQSPKYLFRKEGQNVTLSCEQNLNHDAMYWYRQDPGQGLRLIYYSQIVNDFQKGDIAEGYSVSREKKESFPLTVTSAQKNPTAFYLCASSIRARVQTQYFGPGTRLLVL.